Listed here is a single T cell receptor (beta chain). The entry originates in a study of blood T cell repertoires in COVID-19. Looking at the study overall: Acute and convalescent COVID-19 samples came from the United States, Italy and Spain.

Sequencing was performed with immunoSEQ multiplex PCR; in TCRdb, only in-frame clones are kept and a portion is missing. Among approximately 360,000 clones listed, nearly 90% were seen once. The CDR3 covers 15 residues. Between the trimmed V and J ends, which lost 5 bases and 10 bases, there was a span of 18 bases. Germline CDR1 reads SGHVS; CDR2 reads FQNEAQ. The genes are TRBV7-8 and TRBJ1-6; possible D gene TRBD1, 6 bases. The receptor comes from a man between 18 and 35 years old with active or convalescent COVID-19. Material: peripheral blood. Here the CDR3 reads CASSLQTQGSSPLHF. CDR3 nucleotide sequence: TGTGCCAGCAGCCTACAGACACAGGGTTCCTCACCCCTCCACTTT.